Listed below are T cell receptor beta chains from one sample, sequenced in a study of blood T cell repertoires in COVID-19. Produced via immunoSEQ multiplex PCR; TCRdb's table is partial and in-frame only. Of 70,000 to 90,000 clones in the sample, roughly 90% were seen once. The specimen was peripheral blood. The receptors come from a human donor in a cohort sampled during active COVID-19. The CDR3 runs from the conserved cysteine through the conserved F or W. The D gene is left open where the match is weak.

j_gene	d_gene	v_gene	CDR3aa
TRBJ2-1	TRBD1	TRBV7-2	CASSLVSGTGGNNEQFF
TRBJ2-3	TRBD2	TRBV6-1	CASSERSGGDTDTQYF
TRBJ1-1	TRBD1	TRBV18	CASSPPTGIFEAFF
TRBJ1-1	.	TRBV27	CASSLSLGLLNTEAFF
TRBJ2-3	.	TRBV19	CASSIGQDTDTQYF
TRBJ2-7	TRBD2	TRBV28	CASSSEGTSGAYEQYF
TRBJ1-1	.	TRBV29-1	CSVGVANTEAFF
TRBJ2-3	TRBD2	TRBV2	CASSRSSGESTDTQYF
TRBJ2-2	.	TRBV3-1/TRBV3-2	CASSQAVNTGELFF
TRBJ1-2	TRBD1	TRBV11-2	CASSPDRNYGYTF
TRBJ1-1	.	TRBV18	CASSPPMMEFPRDKVAFF
TRBJ1-4	.	TRBV27	CASSLARGSEKLFF
TRBJ1-1	.	TRBV6-5	CASSPLTNTEAFF
TRBJ1-2	TRBD1	TRBV6-1	CASSEDRGSGDGYTF
TRBJ2-2	TRBD1	TRBV19	CASSHGTGVGELFF
TRBJ2-7	.	TRBV19	CASSWTESSYEQYF
TRBJ2-3	.	TRBV10-1	CASSEPWGSEGTDTQYF
TRBJ1-1	TRBD1	TRBV30	CAWTWKGQGEAFF
TRBJ1-1	.	TRBV7-2	CASSVQGNTEAFF
TRBJ1-4	.	TRBV7-9	CASSTTEIEKLFF
TRBJ2-5	TRBD1	TRBV30	CAWRGQGALETQYF
TRBJ1-3	TRBD1	TRBV15	CATRDIGDSLGNTIYF
TRBJ1-2	TRBD1	TRBV25-1	CATPINTDRGRFYGYTF
TRBJ2-1	TRBD2	TRBV5-6	CASSLGLAGDNEQFF
TRBJ2-1	.	TRBV10-3	CAISPGLQQFF
TRBJ2-7	.	TRBV28	CASTYRVGEQYF
TRBJ2-2	.	TRBV5-1	CASSFYSRTANTGELFF
TRBJ2-7	TRBD1	TRBV6-2/TRBV6-3	CASSYSGTENFYEQYF
TRBJ1-5	.	TRBV2	CASSEGRSDGPQHF
TRBJ1-4	TRBD1	TRBV4-3	CASSQDWGQGHEKLFF